Listed below are T cell receptor beta chains from one sample, sequenced in a study of beta chain features in type 1 diabetes. Clones were read by immunoSEQ multiplex PCR, and TCRdb kept only the in-frame ones, dropping some. The repertoire holds under 250,000 clones, 13% to 15% seen once, with about 0.03% in the top ten. Sequenced: naive CD4+ T cells from blood. The receptors come from a woman aged 40 to 50 in good health. The CDR3 runs from the conserved cysteine through the conserved F or W. Fields, in order: D gene, J gene, V gene, clone size, CDR3 protein, CDR3 DNA. The D gene is left open where the match is weak. A clone size is listed for some rows: how often the clone was seen (once, few, many), or a class if it is expanded.

d_gene: .
j_gene: TRBJ2-7
v_gene: TRBV10-3
abundance: .
CDR3aa: CAISEDYGGEQYF
CDR3nt: TGTGCCATCAGTGAAGACTACGGTGGCGAGCAGTACTTC

d_gene: .
j_gene: TRBJ1-5
v_gene: TRBV6-6
abundance: few
CDR3aa: CAYLQWESNQPQHF
CDR3nt: TGTGCCTACCTACAATGGGAGAGCAATCAGCCCCAGCATTTT

d_gene: .
j_gene: TRBJ2-7
v_gene: TRBV21-1
abundance: few
CDR3aa: CASRETGPSSYEQYF
CDR3nt: TGTGCCAGCAGAGAGACAGGGCCGAGCTCCTACGAGCAGTACTTC

d_gene: TRBD1
j_gene: TRBJ2-4
v_gene: TRBV10-3
abundance: .
CDR3aa: CAGGDREDIQYF
CDR3nt: TGTGCCGGGGGGGACAGGGAGGACATTCAGTACTTC

d_gene: TRBD1
j_gene: TRBJ2-1
v_gene: TRBV5-6
abundance: few
CDR3aa: CASREDRATYNEQFF
CDR3nt: TGTGCCAGCAGAGAAGACAGGGCCACCTACAATGAGCAGTTCTTC

d_gene: TRBD1
j_gene: TRBJ2-7
v_gene: TRBV11-3
abundance: few
CDR3aa: CASSLGQGPYEQYF
CDR3nt: TGTGCCAGCAGCTTGGGACAGGGTCCCTACGAGCAGTACTTC

d_gene: .
j_gene: TRBJ1-2
v_gene: TRBV7-2
abundance: few
CDR3aa: CASSLAPRGLYGYTF
CDR3nt: TGTGCCAGCAGCTTAGCTCCCAGGGGTCTCTATGGCTACACCTTC

d_gene: TRBD1
j_gene: TRBJ1-6
v_gene: TRBV5-1
abundance: .
CDR3aa: CASSLTTGGANSPLHF
CDR3nt: TGCGCCAGCAGCTTAACGACAGGGGGCGCGAATTCACCCCTCCACTTT

d_gene: .
j_gene: TRBJ1-2
v_gene: TRBV11-2
abundance: few
CDR3aa: CASSLQGPYGYTF
CDR3nt: TGTGCCAGCAGCTTACAGGGGCCTTATGGCTACACCTTC

d_gene: TRBD1
j_gene: TRBJ2-1
v_gene: TRBV11-2
abundance: few
CDR3aa: CASSTDRGHGGEQFF
CDR3nt: TGTGCCAGCAGCACGGACAGGGGGCACGGAGGTGAGCAGTTCTTC

d_gene: .
j_gene: TRBJ2-7
v_gene: TRBV11-2
abundance: .
CDR3aa: CASSSDRSVEQYF
CDR3nt: TGTGCCAGCAGCTCTGACAGGTCGGTCGAGCAGTACTTC